Listed below are T cell receptor beta chains from one sample, sequenced in a study of T cell responses to AZD1222 COVID-19 vaccine. Generated by immunoSEQ multiplex PCR, the TCRdb table keeps only in-frame clones and is missing some. The top ten clones hold 25% to 30% of a sample with approximately 120,000 clones, 70% to 90% of them seen once. Sequencing was performed on peripheral blood, taken on day 0 of AZD1222 vaccination. Every receptor here comes from an adult in good health. CDR3s include the opening cysteine and the closing phenylalanine or tryptophan. A D gene is named only where the DNA matches it firmly. Some rows have no size entry. The others give once, few or many, or a class for an expanded clone.

j_gene: TRBJ2-7; v_gene: TRBV5-1; abundance: -; d_gene: TRBD1; CDR3nt: TGCGCCAGCCGCACAGGGGGTTCGATCTACGAGCAGTACTTC; CDR3aa: CASRTGGSIYEQYF
j_gene: TRBJ2-1; v_gene: TRBV5-5; abundance: -; d_gene: -; CDR3nt: TGTGCCAGCAGCTTGGGAGGTGAAAATGAGCAGTTCTTC; CDR3aa: CASSLGGENEQFF
j_gene: TRBJ1-1; v_gene: TRBV20-1; abundance: -; d_gene: TRBD1; CDR3nt: TGCAGTGCTAGTTACAGGGGAGCTGAAGCTTTCTTT; CDR3aa: CSASYRGAEAFF
j_gene: TRBJ2-1; v_gene: TRBV7-6; abundance: few; d_gene: TRBD2; CDR3nt: TGTGCCAGCAGCTTAGCGGCAGCGGGGGGGCCCAATGAGCAGTTCTTC; CDR3aa: CASSLAAAGGPNEQFF
j_gene: TRBJ2-2; v_gene: TRBV3-1/TRBV3-2; abundance: once; d_gene: -; CDR3nt: TGTGCCAGCAGCCAAGAGGGTAGTGGGGAGCTGTTTTTT; CDR3aa: CASSQEGSGELFF
j_gene: TRBJ2-1; v_gene: TRBV27; abundance: once; d_gene: TRBD1; CDR3nt: TGTGCCAGCAGTACAGGGACAGCTTACAATGAGCAGTTCTTC; CDR3aa: CASSTGTAYNEQFF
j_gene: TRBJ1-2; v_gene: TRBV6-5; abundance: -; d_gene: -; CDR3nt: TGTGCCAGCAGTTACTCGCCGGGCTCTCCCTATGGCTACACCTTC; CDR3aa: CASSYSPGSPYGYTF
j_gene: TRBJ2-7; v_gene: TRBV7-9; abundance: once; d_gene: TRBD1; CDR3nt: TGTGCCAGCAGCTTAGTTCCCGACTGGGACAGCTCCTACGAGCAGTACTTC; CDR3aa: CASSLVPDWDSSYEQYF
j_gene: TRBJ2-3; v_gene: TRBV5-1; abundance: -; d_gene: -; CDR3nt: TGCGCCAGCAGCTGGGAGAGGGGGGCGGATACGCAGTATTTT; CDR3aa: CASSWERGADTQYF
j_gene: TRBJ2-7; v_gene: TRBV11-3; abundance: -; d_gene: TRBD2; CDR3nt: TGTGCCAGCAGCTTGTCGGGAGGGGATTCCTACGAGCAGTACTTC; CDR3aa: CASSLSGGDSYEQYF
j_gene: TRBJ1-2; v_gene: TRBV29-1; abundance: few; d_gene: -; CDR3nt: TGCAGCGTCACCCTGGGGGGCAATGGCTACACCTTC; CDR3aa: CSVTLGGNGYTF
j_gene: TRBJ2-5; v_gene: TRBV29-1; abundance: -; d_gene: TRBD2; CDR3nt: TGCAGCGTCGGGGGGTGGGAGACCCAGTACTTC; CDR3aa: CSVGGWETQYF